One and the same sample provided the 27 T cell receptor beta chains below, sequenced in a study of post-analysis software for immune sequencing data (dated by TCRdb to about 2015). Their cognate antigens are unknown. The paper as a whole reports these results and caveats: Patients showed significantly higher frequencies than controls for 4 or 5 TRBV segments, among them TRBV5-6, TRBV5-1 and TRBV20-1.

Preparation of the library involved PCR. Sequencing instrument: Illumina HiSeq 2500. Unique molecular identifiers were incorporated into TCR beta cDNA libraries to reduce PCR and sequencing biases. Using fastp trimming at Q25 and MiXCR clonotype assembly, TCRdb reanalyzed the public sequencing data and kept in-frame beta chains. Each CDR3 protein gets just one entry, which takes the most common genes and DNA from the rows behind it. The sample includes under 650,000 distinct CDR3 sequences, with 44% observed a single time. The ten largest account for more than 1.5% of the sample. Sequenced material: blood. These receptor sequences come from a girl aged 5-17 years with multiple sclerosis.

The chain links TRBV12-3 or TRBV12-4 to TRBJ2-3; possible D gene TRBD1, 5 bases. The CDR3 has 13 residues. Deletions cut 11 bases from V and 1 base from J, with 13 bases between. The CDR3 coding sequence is TGTGCCGGAAGGGGCACCCGCACAGATACGCAGTATTTT. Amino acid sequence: CAGRGTRTDTQYF.

CDR3 protein: CASSSWSRQFF. CDR3 DNA: TGTGCCAGCAGCTCTTGGTCCAGACAGTTCTTC. V gene TRBV5-8 combines with J gene TRBJ2-1; D is undetermined. CDR1 and CDR2 (germline): SGHTS, YDEGEE. The CDR3 covers 11 residues. Trimming shortened V by 3 bases and J by 13 bases, and 11 bases separated the two germline ends.

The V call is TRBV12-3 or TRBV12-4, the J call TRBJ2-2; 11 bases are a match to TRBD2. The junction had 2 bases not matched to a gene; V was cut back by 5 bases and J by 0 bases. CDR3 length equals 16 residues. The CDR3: CASSQGLAANTGELFF. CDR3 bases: TGTGCCAGCAGTCAGGGACTAGCGGCGAACACCGGGGAGCTGTTTTTT.

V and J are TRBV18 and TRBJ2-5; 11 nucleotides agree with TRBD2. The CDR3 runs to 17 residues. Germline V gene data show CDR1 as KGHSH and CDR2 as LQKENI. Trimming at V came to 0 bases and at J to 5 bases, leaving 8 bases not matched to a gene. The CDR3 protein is CASSPPGLADIGETQYF. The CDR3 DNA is TGTGCCAGCTCACCACCGGGACTAGCGGACATAGGGGAGACCCAGTACTTC.

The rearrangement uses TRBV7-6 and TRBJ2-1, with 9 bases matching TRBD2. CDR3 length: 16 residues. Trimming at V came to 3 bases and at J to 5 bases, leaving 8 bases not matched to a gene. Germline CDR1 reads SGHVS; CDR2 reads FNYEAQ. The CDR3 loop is CASSFRSGGGHNEQFF. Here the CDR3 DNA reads TGTGCCAGCAGCTTCCGTAGCGGGGGCGGCCACAATGAGCAGTTCTTC.

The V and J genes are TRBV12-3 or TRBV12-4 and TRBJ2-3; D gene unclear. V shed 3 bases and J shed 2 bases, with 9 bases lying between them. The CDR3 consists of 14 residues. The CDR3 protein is CASSLILYTDTQYF. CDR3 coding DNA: TGTGCCAGCAGTTTGATACTCTACACAGATACGCAGTATTTT.

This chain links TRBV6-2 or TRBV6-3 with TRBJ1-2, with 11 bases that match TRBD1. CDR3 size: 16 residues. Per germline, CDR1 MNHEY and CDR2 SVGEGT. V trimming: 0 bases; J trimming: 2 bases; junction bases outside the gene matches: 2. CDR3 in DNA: TGTGCCAGCAGTTACTCACGGGACAGGGGGAACTATGGCTACACCTTC. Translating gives CASSYSRDRGNYGYTF.

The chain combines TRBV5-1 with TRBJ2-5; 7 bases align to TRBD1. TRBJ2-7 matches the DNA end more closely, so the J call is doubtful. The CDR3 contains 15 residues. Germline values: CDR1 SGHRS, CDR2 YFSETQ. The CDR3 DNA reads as TGCGCCAGCAGCCCGAACAGGGGCCTCGTCTACGAGCAGTACTTC. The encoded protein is CASSPNRGLVYEQYF.

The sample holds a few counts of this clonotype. In nucleotides, the CDR3 is TGTGCCAGCAGCCAGACTTGGGGCACGGGAGAGACCCAGTACTTC. Its protein is CASSQTWGTGETQYF. The V call is TRBV4-2, the J call TRBJ2-5, with D possibly matching TRBD1 (5 bases). Per the germline V gene, CDR1 is LGHNA and CDR2 is YNFKEQ. V was clipped by 3 bases and J by 4 bases, with 15 bases between them. This CDR3 has 15 amino acids.

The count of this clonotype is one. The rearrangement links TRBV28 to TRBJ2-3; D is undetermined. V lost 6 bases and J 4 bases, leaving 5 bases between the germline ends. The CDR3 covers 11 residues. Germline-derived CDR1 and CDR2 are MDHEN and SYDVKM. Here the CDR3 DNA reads TGTGCCAGCAGAGGACCAGATACGCAGTATTTT. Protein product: CASRGPDTQYF.

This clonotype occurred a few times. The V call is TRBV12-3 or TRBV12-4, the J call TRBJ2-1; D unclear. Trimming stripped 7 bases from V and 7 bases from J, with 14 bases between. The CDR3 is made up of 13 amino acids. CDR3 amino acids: CASTGFTYNEQFF. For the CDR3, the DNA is TGTGCCAGCACAGGTTTCACGTATAATGAGCAGTTCTTC.

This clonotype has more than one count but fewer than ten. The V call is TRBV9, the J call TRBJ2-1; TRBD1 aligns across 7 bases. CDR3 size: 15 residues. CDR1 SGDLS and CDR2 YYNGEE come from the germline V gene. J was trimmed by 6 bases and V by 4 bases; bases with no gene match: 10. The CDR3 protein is CASSIQGSSPNEQFF. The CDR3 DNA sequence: TGTGCCAGCAGCATACAGGGGTCTAGCCCCAATGAGCAGTTCTTC.

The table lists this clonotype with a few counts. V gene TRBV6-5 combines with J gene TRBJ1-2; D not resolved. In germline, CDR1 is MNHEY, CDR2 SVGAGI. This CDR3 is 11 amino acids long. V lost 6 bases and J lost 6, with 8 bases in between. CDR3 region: CASRYANGYTF. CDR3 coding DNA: TGTGCCAGCAGATACGCGAATGGCTACACCTTC.

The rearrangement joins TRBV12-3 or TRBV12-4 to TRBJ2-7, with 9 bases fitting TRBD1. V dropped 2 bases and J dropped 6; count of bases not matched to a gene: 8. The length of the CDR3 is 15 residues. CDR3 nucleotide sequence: TGTGCCAGCAGTTTACTAGGGACAGGGAATCTCGAGCAGTACTTC. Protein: CASSLLGTGNLEQYF.

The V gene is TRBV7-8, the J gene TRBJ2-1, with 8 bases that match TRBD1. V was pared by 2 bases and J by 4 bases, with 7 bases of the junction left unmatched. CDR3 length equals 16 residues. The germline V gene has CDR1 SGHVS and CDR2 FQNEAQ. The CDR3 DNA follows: TGTGCCAGCAGCTTAAGCACAGGGGGGATTTACAATGAGCAGTTCTTC. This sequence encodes CASSLSTGGIYNEQFF.

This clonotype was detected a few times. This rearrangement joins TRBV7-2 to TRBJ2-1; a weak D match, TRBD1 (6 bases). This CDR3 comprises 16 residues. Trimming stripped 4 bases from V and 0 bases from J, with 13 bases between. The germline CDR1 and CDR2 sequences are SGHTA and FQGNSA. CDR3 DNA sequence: TGTGCCAGCAGCTCTCGGACAGAGAGCTCCTACAATGAGCAGTTCTTC. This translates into CASSSRTESSYNEQFF.

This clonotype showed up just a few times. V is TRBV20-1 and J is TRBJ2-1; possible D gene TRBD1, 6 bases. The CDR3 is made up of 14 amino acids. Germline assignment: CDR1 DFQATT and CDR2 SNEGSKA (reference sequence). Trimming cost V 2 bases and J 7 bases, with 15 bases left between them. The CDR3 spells CSARFPVRGNEQFF. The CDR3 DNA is TGCAGTGCTAGATTCCCCGTTAGGGGGAATGAGCAGTTCTTC.

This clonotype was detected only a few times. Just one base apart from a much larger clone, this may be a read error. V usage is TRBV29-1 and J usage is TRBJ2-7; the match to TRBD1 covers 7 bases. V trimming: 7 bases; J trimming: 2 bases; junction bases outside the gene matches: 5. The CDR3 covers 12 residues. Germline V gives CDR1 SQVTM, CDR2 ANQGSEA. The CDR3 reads CSALGQPYEQYF. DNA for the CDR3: TGCAGCGCACTGGGACAGCCCTACGAGCAGTACTTC.

The CDR3 loop is CSASLTSGMSSYNEQFF. The CDR3 nucleotides are TGCAGTGCTAGCCTTACTAGCGGGATGAGTTCCTACAATGAGCAGTTCTTC. The chain employs TRBV20-1 and TRBJ2-1, with TRBD2 matching 10 bases. The CDR3 has 17 amino acids. CDR1 DFQATT and CDR2 SNEGSKA come from the germline V gene (reference sequence). With V trimmed by 3 bases and J by 1 base, 9 bases remained unmatched.

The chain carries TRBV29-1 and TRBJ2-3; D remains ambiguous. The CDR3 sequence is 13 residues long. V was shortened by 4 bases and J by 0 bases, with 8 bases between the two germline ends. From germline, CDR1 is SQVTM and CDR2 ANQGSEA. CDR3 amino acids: CSVGLLSTDTQYF. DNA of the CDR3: TGCAGCGTTGGACTGCTAAGCACAGATACGCAGTATTTT.

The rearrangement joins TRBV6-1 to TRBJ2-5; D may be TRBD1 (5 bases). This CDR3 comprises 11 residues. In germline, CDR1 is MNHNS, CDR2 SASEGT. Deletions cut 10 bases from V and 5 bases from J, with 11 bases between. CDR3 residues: CAIQGWETQYF. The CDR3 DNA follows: TGTGCCATTCAGGGATGGGAGACCCAGTACTTC.

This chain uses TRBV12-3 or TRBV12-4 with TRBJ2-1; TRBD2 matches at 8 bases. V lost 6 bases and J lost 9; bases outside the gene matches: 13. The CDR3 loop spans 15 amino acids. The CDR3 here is CASSPRVAGLGEQFF. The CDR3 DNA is TGTGCCAGCAGCCCCAGAGTAGCGGGACTGGGTGAGCAGTTCTTC.

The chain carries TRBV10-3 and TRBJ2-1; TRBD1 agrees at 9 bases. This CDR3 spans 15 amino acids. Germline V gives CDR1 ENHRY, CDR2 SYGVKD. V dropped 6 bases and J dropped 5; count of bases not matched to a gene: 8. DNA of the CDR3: TGTGCCATCAGGGCCGGACAGGGGCGGAACAATGAGCAGTTCTTC. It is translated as CAIRAGQGRNNEQFF.

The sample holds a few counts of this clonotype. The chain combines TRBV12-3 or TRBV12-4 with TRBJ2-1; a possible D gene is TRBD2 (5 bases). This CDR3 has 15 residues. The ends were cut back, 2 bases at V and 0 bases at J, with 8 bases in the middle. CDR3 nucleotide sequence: TGTGCCAGCAGTTTACACCGGGGCTCCTACAATGAGCAGTTCTTC. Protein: CASSLHRGSYNEQFF.

The CDR3 bases are TGTGCCAGCAGCCAGTGGGACAGGGGTAAACTGTTTTTT. Its translation: CASSQWDRGKLFF. The rearrangement joins TRBV7-2 to TRBJ1-4; 10 bases agree with TRBD1. The germline V gene has CDR1 SGHTA and CDR2 FQGNSA. The CDR3 is made up of 13 amino acids. The V segment lost 5 bases and the J segment 11 bases; nucleotides outside the gene matches: 5.

This CDR3 is CASSLASLKTQYF. The CDR3 bases are TGTGCCAGCAGTTTGGCTAGCTTAAAGACCCAGTACTTC. The gene calls are TRBV12-3 or TRBV12-4 and TRBJ2-5; D possibly corresponds to TRBD2 (5 bases). V was shortened by 3 bases and J by 6 bases, with 11 bases between the two germline ends. The CDR3 is made up of 13 amino acids.

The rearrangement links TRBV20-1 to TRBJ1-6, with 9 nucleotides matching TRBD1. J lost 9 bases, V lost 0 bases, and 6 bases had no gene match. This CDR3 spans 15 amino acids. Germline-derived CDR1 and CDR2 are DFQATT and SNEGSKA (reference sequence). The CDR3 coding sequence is TGCAGTGCTAGAGACCCGGGACAGGGTAGTTCACCCCTCCACTTT. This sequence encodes CSARDPGQGSSPLHF.